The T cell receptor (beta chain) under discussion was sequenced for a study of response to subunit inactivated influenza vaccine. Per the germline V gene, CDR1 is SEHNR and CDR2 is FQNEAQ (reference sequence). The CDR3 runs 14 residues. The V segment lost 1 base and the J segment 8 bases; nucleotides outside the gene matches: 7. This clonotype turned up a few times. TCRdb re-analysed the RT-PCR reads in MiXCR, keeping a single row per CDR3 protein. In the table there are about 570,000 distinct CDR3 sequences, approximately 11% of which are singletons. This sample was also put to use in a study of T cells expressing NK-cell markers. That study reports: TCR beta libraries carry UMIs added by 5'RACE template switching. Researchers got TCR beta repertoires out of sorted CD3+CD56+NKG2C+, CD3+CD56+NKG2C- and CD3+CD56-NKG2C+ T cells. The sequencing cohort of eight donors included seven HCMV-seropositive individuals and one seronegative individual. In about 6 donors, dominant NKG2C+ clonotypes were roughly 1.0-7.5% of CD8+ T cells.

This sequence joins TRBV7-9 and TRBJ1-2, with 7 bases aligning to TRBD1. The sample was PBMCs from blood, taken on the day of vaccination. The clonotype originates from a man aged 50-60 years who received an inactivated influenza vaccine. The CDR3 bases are TGTGCCAGCAGCTTAGGGAGACAGGGTCCGGGCTACACCTTC. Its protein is CASSLGRQGPGYTF.